The 23 T cell receptor beta chains below were found in one sample sequenced in a study of cytomegalovirus exposure and HLA in healthy donors. In the PCR, 60 Vbeta and 13 Jbeta primers were used. The protocol was immunoSEQ multiplex PCR, while the TCRdb copy is restricted to in-frame clones and leaves out a portion. The profile shows over 100,000 clones, approximately 71% of them singletons. Material for sequencing was PBMCs. These receptors all come from a man aged 35-49 years in good health and CMV-seronegative.

CDR3 nucleotides: TGCAGCGTTACGCAGGGCATGCACGAGCAGTACTTC. Amino acid sequence: CSVTQGMHEQYF. The V call is TRBV29-1, the J call TRBJ2-7; tentative D call: TRBD1 (5 bases). Germline V gene lookup returns CDR1 SQVTM and CDR2 ANQGSEA. Trimming stripped 5 bases from V and 5 bases from J, with 13 bases between. This CDR3 has 12 amino acids.

The J gene is TRBJ1-5, the V gene TRBV7-2, with D hard to call. In germline, CDR1 is SGHTA, CDR2 FQGNSA. The V end was cut by 8 bases, the J end by 0 bases, with 8 bases between. CDR3 length: 13 residues. CDR3 region: CASSGNSNQPQHF. The CDR3, as DNA: TGTGCCAGCTCCGGGAATAGCAATCAGCCCCAGCATTTT. Full variable domain (rest looked up from reference TRBV7-2 and TRBJ1-5): GAGVSQSPSNKVTEKGKDVELRCDPISGHTALYWYRQSLGQGLEFLIYFQGNSAPDKSGLPSDRFSAERTGGSVSTLTIQRTQQEDSAVYLCASSGNSNQPQHFGDGTRLSIL.

This chain connects TRBV4-1 to TRBJ1-1; TRBD1 agrees at 7 bases. The CDR3 covers 15 residues. CDR1 MGHRA and CDR2 YSYEKL come from the germline V gene. V was clipped by 3 bases and J by 5 bases; unmatched bases: 9. CDR3 region: CASSQQGQAVTEAFF. The CDR3, as DNA: TGCGCCAGCAGCCAGCAAGGACAGGCTGTGACTGAAGCTTTCTTT.

The chain is built from TRBV7-9 and TRBJ2-3; D gene ambiguous. Germline-derived CDR1 and CDR2 are SEHNR and FQNEAQ (reference sequence). Deletions cut 2 bases from V and 0 bases from J, with 9 bases between. The CDR3 spans 15 residues. The CDR3 DNA reads as TGTGCCAGCAGCTTATTGGTCAGAAGCACAGATACGCAGTATTTT. Translation: CASSLLVRSTDTQYF.

This chain links TRBV6-1 with TRBJ1-5, with unresolved D. Trimming took off 2 bases at V and 5 bases at J, with 10 bases between the two ends. The CDR3 covers 14 residues. Germline V lookup: CDR1 MNHNS, CDR2 SASEGT. CDR3 sequence: CASSEQVNYQPQHF. CDR3 DNA sequence: TGTGCCAGCAGTGAACAAGTTAACTATCAGCCCCAGCATTTT.

This chain joins TRBV9 and TRBJ2-7; D remains unclear. CDR3 length: 13 amino acids. With 2 bases removed from V and 3 bases from J, the gap between germline ends came to 9 bases. Looked up from germline, CDR1 is SGDLS and CDR2 is YYNGEE. The CDR3 DNA reads as TGTGCCAGCAGCGTCAACTCCGTCTACGAGCAGTACTTC. Protein sequence: CASSVNSVYEQYF.

This clone has only one observation. CDR3 amino acids: CASSPGQGSTDTQYF. Written as DNA, the CDR3 is TGCGCCAGCAGTCCCGGACAGGGGAGCACAGATACGCAGTATTTT. The chain uses TRBV4-1 and TRBJ2-3; 9 bases fit TRBD1. CDR3 length: 15 residues. Germline CDR1 is MGHRA and CDR2 is YSYEKL. V dropped 6 bases and J dropped 0; count of bases not matched to a gene: 4.

This chain joins TRBV29-1 and TRBJ1-2, with 7 bases aligning to TRBD1. V dropped 3 bases and J dropped 4; count of bases not matched to a gene: 8. The germline CDR1 and CDR2 sequences are SQVTM and ANQGSEA. This CDR3 is built from 14 residues. The CDR3 loop reads CSVDNTGQFYGYTF. CDR3 bases: TGCAGCGTTGATAATACGGGACAGTTCTATGGCTACACCTTC.

The chain has TRBV19 and TRBJ2-3; 7 bases fit TRBD1. V dropped 5 bases and J dropped 3; count of bases not matched to a gene: 8. The CDR3 extends over 15 amino acids. The germline CDR1 and CDR2 sequences are LNHDA and SQIVND (reference sequence). CDR3 region: CASSLGQALTDTQYF. Here the CDR3 DNA reads TGTGCCAGTAGTTTAGGACAGGCCCTTACAGATACGCAGTATTTT.

The chain recombines TRBV7-2 with TRBJ2-1; the D gene is possibly TRBD1 (6 bases). This CDR3 comprises 18 residues. Trimming stripped 5 bases from V and 1 base from J, with 21 bases between. Germline lookup yields CDR1 SGHTA and CDR2 FQGNSA. CDR3 in DNA: TGTGCCAGCAGCACACACTACTACAGGGTTAGGTCCTACAATGAGCAGTTCTTC. Its protein is CASSTHYYRVRSYNEQFF.

This clone was seen a few times. The V call is TRBV11-3, the J call TRBJ2-5; a weak D match, TRBD1 (6 bases). Trimming left V 5 bases short and J 2 bases short, with 12 bases between. This CDR3 region has 14 residues. The germline gives CDR1 SGHNT, CDR2 YENEEA. The DNA of the CDR3 is TGTGCCAGCAGCAGAGGGACAACTCAAGAGACCCAGTACTTC. Protein sequence: CASSRGTTQETQYF.

V usage is TRBV20-1 and J usage is TRBJ2-7; D is uncertain. Trimming took off 3 bases at V and 2 bases at J, with 5 bases between the two ends. Germline CDR1 reads DFQATT; CDR2 reads SNEGSKA (reference sequence). The CDR3 has 11 residues. The CDR3, as DNA: TGCAGTGCTAGTCCTCCCTACGAGCAGTACTTC. Its translation is CSASPPYEQYF.

The rearrangement links TRBV7-9 to TRBJ2-7, with TRBD1 matching over 10 bases. The V gene's germline CDR1 is SEHNR and CDR2 FQNEAQ (reference sequence). The CDR3 totals 15 residues. The trim removed 1 base at V and 4 bases at J, leaving 4 bases unmatched. The chain's CDR3 is CASSLEGQGWYEQYF. CDR3 bases: TGTGCCAGCAGCTTAGAGGGACAGGGGTGGTACGAGCAGTACTTC. The whole variable domain, filled in from reference TRBV7-9 and TRBJ2-7, reads DTGVSQNPRHKITKRGQNVTFRCDPISEHNRLYWYRQTLGQGPEFLTYFQNEAQLEKSRLLSDRFSAERPKGSFSTLEIQRTEQGDSAMYLCASSLEGQGWYEQYFGPGTRLTVT.

The chain links TRBV19 to TRBJ1-6; 7 bases agree with TRBD1. V was clipped by 9 bases and J by 7 bases; unmatched bases: 12. The CDR3 covers 15 residues. Germline CDR1 is LNHDA and CDR2 is SQIVND (reference sequence). The CDR3 sequence is CASKKEGAGNSPLHF. Written as DNA, the CDR3 is TGTGCCAGCAAAAAGGAGGGGGCGGGAAATTCACCCCTCCACTTT.

This clone showed up just once. The chain couples TRBV28 to TRBJ2-7; the D gene is possibly TRBD1 (6 bases). The CDR3 sequence is 15 residues long. Germline V gene lookup returns CDR1 MDHEN and CDR2 SYDVKM. V dropped 2 bases and J dropped 12 bases, with 23 bases sitting between them. The CDR3 coding sequence is TGTGCCAGCAGTTTAAGGGGGTCTGGAGGAGCCACTATGTACTTC. Translation: CASSLRGSGGATMYF.

The rearrangement uses TRBV29-1 and TRBJ2-4; the D gene is possibly TRBD2 (6 bases). V was shortened by 7 bases and J by 5 bases, with 21 bases between the two germline ends. Germline V lookup: CDR1 SQVTM, CDR2 ANQGSEA. The CDR3 length is 15 residues. The CDR3 region is CSALKVGGEENIQYF. The CDR3 DNA follows: TGCAGCGCACTAAAGGTTGGAGGGGAGGAAAACATTCAGTACTTC.

This rearrangement joins TRBV19 to TRBJ1-2, with D tentatively TRBD1 (5 bases). The CDR3 runs to 14 residues. The germline V and J ends were trimmed by 10 bases and 8 bases, with 23 bases remaining between them. Per germline, CDR1 LNHDA and CDR2 SQIVND (reference sequence). CDR3 nucleotides: TGTGCCACCACTCCCTGGGGGGGTAATATCGGCTACACCTTC. This encodes CATTPWGGNIGYTF.

This chain uses TRBV5-4 with TRBJ1-2, with 8 bases fitting TRBD1. CDR1 SGHNT and CDR2 YYREEE come from the germline V gene (reference sequence). The V and J ends lost 0 bases and 7 bases, in that order; junction bases with no gene match: 11. The length of the CDR3 is 16 residues. CDR3: CASSLGGGQASSGYTF. The CDR3 bases are TGTGCCAGCAGCTTGGGGGGGGGACAGGCGTCCTCTGGCTACACCTTC. The full variable domain, rest sourced from reference TRBV5-4 and TRBJ1-2, is ETGVTQSPTHLIKTRGQQVTLRCSSQSGHNTVSWYQQALGQGPQFIFQYYREEENGRGNFPPRFSGLQFPNYSSELNVNALELDDSALYLCASSLGGGQASSGYTFGSGTRLTVV.

The rearrangement uses TRBV19 and TRBJ2-7; TRBD2 matches 9 bases. Germline V gene data show CDR1 as LNHDA and CDR2 as SQIVND (reference sequence). CDR3 size: 15 residues. The trim removed 7 bases at V and 6 bases at J, leaving 13 bases unmatched. The CDR3 reads CASTARTGRGGEQYF. In nucleotides, the CDR3 is TGTGCCAGTACCGCTCGGACGGGGCGGGGGGGCGAGCAGTACTTC. Drawing the rest from reference TRBV19 and TRBJ2-7, the complete variable domain is DGGITQSPKYLFRKEGQNVTLSCEQNLNHDAMYWYRQDPGQGLRLIYYSQIVNDFQKGDIAEGYSVSREKKESFPLTVTSAQKNPTAFYLCASTARTGRGGEQYFGPGTRLTVT.

The gene calls are TRBV12-5 and TRBJ1-1; D possibly corresponds to TRBD1 (6 bases). This CDR3 contains 17 residues. Trimming shortened V by 4 bases and J by 3 bases, and 21 bases separated the two germline ends. Per germline, CDR1 LGHNT and CDR2 FRNRAP. The CDR3 DNA reads as TGTGCTAGTGGTTCGACCCTAACACAGGGACACTACACTGAAGCTTTCTTT. Protein product: CASGSTLTQGHYTEAFF.

Concerning this clone itself: The junction shows a germline mismatch at one end, possibly a read error. V and J are TRBV7-3 and TRBJ2-7, with D tentatively TRBD1 (6 bases). Germline CDR1 reads SGHTA; CDR2 reads FQGTGA. The CDR3 consists of 13 residues. DNA for the CDR3: TGTGCCAGCAGCCCCGACGCTTTCGGGACACGGAACTTC. Translating gives CASSPDAFGTRNF.

The chain carries TRBV5-8 and TRBJ1-3; TRBD1 agrees at 8 bases. The CDR3 loop spans 15 amino acids. Germline V CDR1 and CDR2: SGHTS, YDEGEE. V shed 7 bases and J 2 bases; nucleotides not matched to a gene: 8. The CDR3 coding sequence is TGTGCCAGCGGACAGGGATCGATTGCTGGAAACACCATATATTTT. Amino acid sequence: CASGQGSIAGNTIYF.

This chain links TRBV27 with TRBJ2-7, with a possible D match to TRBD1 (6 bases). From germline, CDR1 is MNHEY and CDR2 SMNVEV (reference sequence). This CDR3 has 13 amino acids. The V gene lost 5 bases and the J gene lost 3 bases, with 11 bases spanning the gap. CDR3 in amino acids: CASSASGVYEQYF. The CDR3 bases are TGTGCCAGCAGTGCATCAGGGGTCTACGAGCAGTACTTC.